These 19 T cell receptor beta chains share one sample of origin, sequenced in a study of T-cell memory formation after mild COVID-19. In TCRdb, the 5' RACE reads were re-called with MiXCR into one record per CDR3 protein. The table lists about 58,000 distinct CDR3 sequences, 25% to 35% of them singletons. The sequencing sample was made of PBMCs or a T cell subset sorted from them (not recorded which). These TCRs come from a young man who had mild COVID-19 (a few samples of this study predate the infection). Cell type and time point are not known.

The chain has TRBV6-5 and TRBJ2-5; tentative D call: TRBD1 (6 bases). This CDR3 is 15 amino acids long. The V gene's germline CDR1 is MNHEY and CDR2 SVGAGI. Trimming cost V 2 bases and J 6 bases, with 16 bases left between them. This CDR3 is CASSYPNRDRQTQYF. The CDR3 DNA follows: TGTGCCAGCAGTTACCCTAACAGGGATCGGCAGACCCAGTACTTC.

This clonotype was found many times. The rearrangement joins TRBV29-1 to TRBJ1-1; no firm D call. The CDR3 consists of 12 residues. The germline CDR1 and CDR2 sequences are SQVTM and ANQGSEA. V dropped 6 bases and J dropped 2 bases, with 10 bases sitting between them. The CDR3: CSVAPGNTEAFF. In DNA, the CDR3 is TGCAGCGTGGCTCCGGGTAACACTGAAGCTTTCTTT. Based on the CDR3 plus reference TRBV29-1 and TRBJ1-1, the full variable domain is SAVISQKPSRDICQRGTSLTIQCQVDSQVTMMFWYRQQPGQSLTLIATANQGSEATYESGFVIDKFPISRPNLTFSTLTVSNMSPEDSSIYLCSVAPGNTEAFFGQGTRLTVV.

This clonotype was seen only once. This chain links TRBV7-3 with TRBJ2-3; unclear D gene. The CDR3 runs 15 residues. V gave up 2 bases and J gave up 1 base, with 10 bases separating them. Germline V CDR1 and CDR2: SGHTA, FQGTGA. CDR3: CASSLFPSRTDTQYF. As DNA, the CDR3 is TGTGCCAGCAGCTTATTTCCCAGCCGCACAGATACGCAGTATTTT.

The chain joins TRBV10-3 to TRBJ2-4; 8 bases match TRBD2. Per germline, CDR1 ENHRY and CDR2 SYGVKD. The V gene end was trimmed by 0 bases and the J gene end by 0 bases; junction bases not matched to a gene: 4. This CDR3 contains 17 residues. CDR3 region: CAISESMSGRAKNIQYF. In DNA, the CDR3 is TGTGCCATCAGTGAGTCGATGAGCGGGAGAGCCAAAAACATTCAGTACTTC.

The V call is TRBV14, the J call TRBJ2-1; D is possibly TRBD2 (5 bases). With 5 bases removed from V and 0 bases from J, the gap between germline ends came to 17 bases. Germline CDR1 reads SGHDN; CDR2 reads FVKESK. CDR3 size: 17 residues. The CDR3 sequence: CASSARAASYSYNEQFF. CDR3 bases: TGTGCCAGCAGCGCCCGAGCCGCTAGCTACTCCTACAATGAGCAGTTCTTC.

The sample holds a few counts of this clonotype. The rearrangement links TRBV4-3 to TRBJ2-7; D is undetermined. V was shortened by 0 bases and J by 2 bases, with 5 bases between the two germline ends. Germline V lookup: CDR1 LGHNA, CDR2 YSLEER. This CDR3 has 13 residues. CDR3 bases: TGCGCCAGCAGCCAAGACCGAACCTACGAGCAGTACTTC. Encoded protein: CASSQDRTYEQYF.

This clonotype has only a few counts. V gene TRBV27 combines with J gene TRBJ2-3; tentatively, D is TRBD1 (6 bases). With 5 bases removed from V and 4 bases from J, the gap between germline ends came to 19 bases. Germline V gene sequence: CDR1 MNHEY, CDR2 SMNVEV (reference sequence). The length of the CDR3 is 16 residues. The CDR3 sequence: CASSALTGPSPDTQYF. The CDR3 DNA sequence: TGTGCCAGCAGTGCTTTGACAGGCCCTAGCCCAGATACGCAGTATTTT.

The V call is TRBV19, the J call TRBJ1-6; possibly TRBD1 for D (5 bases). The CDR3 contains 14 residues. V was clipped by 4 bases and J by 7 bases, with 11 bases between them. Germline assignment: CDR1 LNHDA and CDR2 SQIVND (reference sequence). In DNA, the CDR3 is TGTGCCAGTAGTACCCCGGACATCAATTCACCCCTCCACTTT. Translated: CASSTPDINSPLHF.

The genes are TRBV29-1 and TRBJ2-5; D tentatively reads TRBD1 or TRBD2 (7 bases each). Trimming stripped 5 bases from V and 4 bases from J, with 14 bases between. Looked up from germline, CDR1 is SQVTM and CDR2 is ANQGSEA. This CDR3 region has 13 residues. In nucleotides, the CDR3 is TGCAGCGTTACCCCAGGGGGGGCAGAGACCCAGTACTTC. This gives the protein CSVTPGGAETQYF.

This clonotype was seen a handful of times. The chain has TRBV20-1 and TRBJ1-5; TRBD1 aligns across 7 bases. The CDR3 has 15 amino acids. CDR1 DFQATT and CDR2 SNEGSKA come from the germline V gene (reference sequence). With V trimmed by 0 bases and J by 4 bases, 6 bases remained unmatched. Written as DNA, the CDR3 is TGCAGTGCTAGAGAGGACAGGTTCTCAAATCAGCCCCAGCATTTT. This translates into CSAREDRFSNQPQHF.

In this sample, this clonotype turned up a few times. V gene TRBV5-1 combines with J gene TRBJ1-1; 12 bases match TRBD1. Trimming removed 1 base from V and 11 bases from J; junction bases left unmatched: 9. This CDR3 contains 15 residues. Germline V CDR1 and CDR2: SGHRS, YFSETQ. The CDR3 spells CASSLSGTGGHDAFF. The DNA for the CDR3 is TGCGCCAGCAGCTTGTCCGGGACAGGGGGCCATGACGCTTTCTTT.

This clonotype was detected ten times or more. DNA of the CDR3: TGTGCCAGCAGTTTGGCGCTCGAGGGCTGGGTAGAGACCCAGTACTTC. This translates into CASSLALEGWVETQYF. The chain uses TRBV12-3 or TRBV12-4 and TRBJ2-5; tentative D call: TRBD2 (5 bases). V was shortened by 3 bases and J by 4 bases, with 18 bases between the two germline ends. CDR3 size: 16 residues.

This clonotype has a handful of counts. The V call is TRBV4-2, the J call TRBJ2-1, with D perhaps being TRBD1 or TRBD2 (5 bases each). This CDR3 contains 12 residues. V dropped 5 bases and J dropped 10 bases, with 12 bases sitting between them. The germline V gene encodes CDR1 LGHNA and CDR2 YNFKEQ. The CDR3 coding sequence is TGTGCCAGCAGCAGTCCGGGACGAGAGCAGTTCTTC. This encodes CASSSPGREQFF.

In this sample, this clonotype turned up a few times. The CDR3 is CASSSFPSGGSRVEQFF. In DNA, the CDR3 is TGTGCCAGCAGTTCCTTTCCGAGCGGGGGGAGTAGGGTTGAGCAGTTCTTC. The genes are TRBV6-5 and TRBJ2-1, with 9 bases fitting TRBD2. Losses at the gene ends were 4 bases for V and 9 bases for J; bases not matched to a gene: 16. The CDR3 has 17 amino acids. Germline loops: CDR1 MNHEY, CDR2 SVGAGI.

This clonotype was seen only a few times. J is TRBJ2-3 and V is TRBV29-1; no firm D call. Germline V lookup: CDR1 SQVTM, CDR2 ANQGSEA. Trimming left V 4 bases short and J 6 bases short, with 11 bases between. The CDR3 runs to 12 residues. This chain's CDR3 is CSVVVRLDTQYF. The CDR3 DNA reads TGCAGCGTTGTGGTTAGATTGGATACGCAGTATTTT.

This clonotype was counted a few times. V usage is TRBV2 and J usage is TRBJ2-3; D perhaps matches TRBD1 (6 bases). Germline loops: CDR1 SNHLY, CDR2 FYNNEI. V dropped 4 bases and J dropped 0 bases, with 14 bases sitting between them. The CDR3 consists of 16 residues. As DNA, the CDR3 is TGTGCCAGCAGTGGACCCAGGGGTGCAAGCACAGATACGCAGTATTTT. Protein: CASSGPRGASTDTQYF.

The genes are TRBV15 and TRBJ2-7; 8 nucleotides line up with TRBD2. The J segment lost 3 bases and the V segment lost 0 bases, leaving 7 bases of the junction unmatched. Per the germline V gene, CDR1 is LNHNV and CDR2 is YYDKDF (reference sequence). There are 16 residues in the CDR3. The CDR3 here is CATSRDAGLGNYEQYV. As DNA, the CDR3 is TGTGCCACCAGCAGAGATGCGGGACTAGGAAACTACGAGCAGTACGTC.

The CDR3 DNA reads TGCGCCAGCAGCCGGACAGGGACCTCCGAGCAGTACTTC. Translation: CASSRTGTSEQYF. This chain links TRBV4-1 with TRBJ2-7; TRBD1 aligns across 8 bases. Trimming cost V 4 bases and J 6 bases; bases outside gene matches: 5. The CDR3 is 13 residues long. The V gene's germline CDR1 is MGHRA and CDR2 YSYEKL.

This clonotype has more than one count but fewer than ten. The chain links TRBV12-3 or TRBV12-4 to TRBJ2-7, with D perhaps matching TRBD1 (6 bases). Trimming pared 6 bases from V and 4 bases from J, leaving 19 bases between. The CDR3 extends over 15 amino acids. The CDR3 nucleotides are TGTGCCAGCAGGATGCCCCAGGGGTACAGGTACGAGCAGTACGTC. Encoded protein: CASRMPQGYRYEQYV.